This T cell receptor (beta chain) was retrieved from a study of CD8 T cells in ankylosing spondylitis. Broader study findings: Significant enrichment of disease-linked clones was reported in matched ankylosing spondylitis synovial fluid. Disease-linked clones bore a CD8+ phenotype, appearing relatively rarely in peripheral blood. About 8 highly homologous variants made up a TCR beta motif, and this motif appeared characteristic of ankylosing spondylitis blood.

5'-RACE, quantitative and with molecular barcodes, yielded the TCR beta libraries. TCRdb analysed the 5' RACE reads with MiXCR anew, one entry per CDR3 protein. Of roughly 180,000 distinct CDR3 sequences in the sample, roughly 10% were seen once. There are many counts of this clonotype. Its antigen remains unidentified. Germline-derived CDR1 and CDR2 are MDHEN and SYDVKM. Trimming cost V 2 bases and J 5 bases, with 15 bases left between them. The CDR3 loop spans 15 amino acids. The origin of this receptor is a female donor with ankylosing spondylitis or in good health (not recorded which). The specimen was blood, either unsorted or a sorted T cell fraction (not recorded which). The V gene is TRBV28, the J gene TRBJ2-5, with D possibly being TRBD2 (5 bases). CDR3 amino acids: CASSLPLGRGETQYF. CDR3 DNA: TGTGCCAGCAGTTTACCCCTCGGACGAGGGGAGACCCAGTACTTC.